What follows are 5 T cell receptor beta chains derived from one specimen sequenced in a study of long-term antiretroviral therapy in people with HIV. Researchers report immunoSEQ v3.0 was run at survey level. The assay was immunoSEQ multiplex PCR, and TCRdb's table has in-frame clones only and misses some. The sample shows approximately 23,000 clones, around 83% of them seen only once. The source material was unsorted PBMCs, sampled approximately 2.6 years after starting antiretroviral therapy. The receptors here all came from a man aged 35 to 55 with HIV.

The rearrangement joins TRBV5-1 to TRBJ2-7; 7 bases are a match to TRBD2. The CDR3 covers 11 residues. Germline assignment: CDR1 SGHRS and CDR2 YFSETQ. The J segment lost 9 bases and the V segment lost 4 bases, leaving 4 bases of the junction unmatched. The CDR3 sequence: CASSQGLGQYF. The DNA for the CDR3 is TGCGCCAGCAGCCAAGGACTAGGGCAGTACTTC.

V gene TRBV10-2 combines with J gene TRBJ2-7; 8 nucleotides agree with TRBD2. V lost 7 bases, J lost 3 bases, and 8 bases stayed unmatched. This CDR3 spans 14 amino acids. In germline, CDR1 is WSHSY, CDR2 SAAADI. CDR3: CASMAAGDLYEQYF. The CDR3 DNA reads TGCGCCAGCATGGCAGCGGGGGACCTCTACGAGCAGTACTTC.

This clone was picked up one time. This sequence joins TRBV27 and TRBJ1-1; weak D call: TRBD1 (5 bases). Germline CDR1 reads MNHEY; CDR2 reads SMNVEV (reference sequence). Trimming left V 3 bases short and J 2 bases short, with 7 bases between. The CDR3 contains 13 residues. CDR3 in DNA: TGTGCCAGCAGTTTCCAGGGCAACACTGAAGCTTTCTTT. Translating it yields CASSFQGNTEAFF.

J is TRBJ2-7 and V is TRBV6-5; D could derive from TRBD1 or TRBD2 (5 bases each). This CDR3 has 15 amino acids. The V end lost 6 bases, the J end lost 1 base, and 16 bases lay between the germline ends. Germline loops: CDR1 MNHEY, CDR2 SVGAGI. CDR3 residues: CASSNHRGLSYEQYF. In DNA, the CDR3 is TGTGCCAGCAGCAACCACCGGGGCTTATCCTACGAGCAGTACTTC.

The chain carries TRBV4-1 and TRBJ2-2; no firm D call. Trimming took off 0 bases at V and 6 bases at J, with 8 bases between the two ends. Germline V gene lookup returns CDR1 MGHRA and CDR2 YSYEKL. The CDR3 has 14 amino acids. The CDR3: CASSQDRSAGELFF. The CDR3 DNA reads TGCGCCAGCAGCCAAGATCGCTCCGCCGGGGAGCTGTTTTTT.